Given below is one T cell receptor beta chain in context. Its antigen is undetermined. The record originates from a study of cytomegalovirus exposure and HLA in healthy donors. Study-level points and caveats: In a later analysis, specific HLA alleles were associated with 15,000 to 20,000 TCR beta sequences at a 0.05 false discovery rate.

CDR1 is ENHRY and CDR2 is SYGVKD in the germline V gene. The V and J ends lost 0 bases and 5 bases respectively, with 8 bases between them. The CDR3 loop spans 14 amino acids. PCR amplification relied on 60 Vbeta primers (plus 13 Jbeta primers). Some clones are missing from TCRdb's copy, which holds only in-frame ones; the method was immunoSEQ multiplex PCR. This sample has about 120,000 clones, with 8.5% to 9% found just once. The chain uses TRBV10-3 and TRBJ1-5, with D perhaps TRBD1 (5 bases). Sequencing was performed on PBMCs. The sequence derives from a middle-aged woman in good health and CMV-seropositive. The CDR3 sequence is CAISESQGDQPQHF. The CDR3 coding sequence is TGTGCCATCAGTGAGTCGCAGGGTGATCAGCCCCAGCATTTT.